One and the same sample provided the 4 T cell receptor beta chains below, sequenced in a study of cytomegalovirus exposure and HLA in healthy donors (TCRdb year 2017). The library was obtained by the immunoSEQ multiplex PCR assay. A mixture of 60 forward primers for TCR Vbeta segments and 13 reverse primers for TCR Jbeta segments was used in the multiplex PCR. TCRdb took this table from immuneACCESS and kept in-frame rearrangements with V and J called. Such tables lack part of the clones; where checked against another copy, unresolved V genes explain under half of the gap, and the rest is unexplained. The sample table holds 75,000 to 95,000 clones, of which less than 70% were seen once. Jointly, the top ten make up approximately 2.9% of the sample. Input material: PBMCs. These receptors all stem from a man in his fifties in good health and CMV-seronegative.

The chain combines TRBV5-1 with TRBJ2-1; a possible D gene is TRBD1 (7 bases). The CDR3 consists of 12 residues. Germline values: CDR1 SGHRS, CDR2 YFSETQ. The V gene lost 5 bases and the J gene lost 9 bases, with 12 bases spanning the gap. CDR3 in amino acids: CASSPQGGEQFF. The CDR3 nucleotides are TGCGCCAGCAGTCCGCAGGGGGGTGAGCAGTTCTTC. The full variable domain, its missing parts supplied by reference TRBV5-1 and TRBJ2-1, is KAGVTQTPRYLIKTRGQQVTLSCSPISGHRSVSWYQQTPGQGLQFLFEYFSETQRNKGNFPGRFSGRQFSNSRSEMNVSTLELGDSALYLCASSPQGGEQFFGPGTRLTVL.

This chain connects TRBV27 to TRBJ2-3; 9 bases agree with TRBD2. This CDR3 has 16 residues. J was trimmed by 8 bases and V by 6 bases; bases with no gene match: 15. From germline, CDR1 is MNHEY and CDR2 SMNVEV (reference sequence). The CDR3 coding sequence is TGTGCCAGCAGGGGGAGGGCTAGCGGGACTCGGGGTACGCAGTATTTT. Its protein is CASRGRASGTRGTQYF.

The V call is TRBV7-2, the J call TRBJ2-5; no reliable D call. Germline values: CDR1 SGHTA, CDR2 FQGNSA. The V and J ends lost 1 base and 2 bases respectively, with 8 bases between them. The CDR3 is made up of 14 amino acids. CDR3 bases: TGTGCCAGCAGCTTAGTTGGGCTTCAAGAGACCCAGTACTTC. Its translation is CASSLVGLQETQYF. Full variable domain (missing parts from reference TRBV7-2 and TRBJ2-5): GAGVSQSPSNKVTEKGKDVELRCDPISGHTALYWYRQSLGQGLEFLIYFQGNSAPDKSGLPSDRFSAERTGGSVSTLTIQRTQQEDSAVYLCASSLVGLQETQYFGPGTRLLVL.

This chain joins TRBV9 and TRBJ2-5; TRBD2 agrees at 12 bases. The CDR3 is made up of 15 amino acids. Germline CDR1 and CDR2: SGDLS and YYNGEE. J was trimmed by 5 bases and V by 0 bases; bases with no gene match: 2. CDR3 sequence reads: CASSVGLAGGETQYF. In DNA form, the CDR3 reads TGTGCCAGCAGCGTAGGGCTAGCGGGGGGGGAGACCCAGTACTTC. Full variable domain (rest looked up from reference TRBV9 and TRBJ2-5): DSGVTQTPKHLITATGQRVTLRCSPRSGDLSVYWYQQSLDQGLQFLIQYYNGEERAKGNILERFSAQQFPDLHSELNLSSLELGDSALYFCASSVGLAGGETQYFGPGTRLLVL.